The rows below give T cell receptor beta chains drawn from one sample of a study of blood T cells in healthy people across ages. TCRdb reanalysed the 5' RACE reads using MiXCR and keeps one entry per CDR3 protein. The sample lists about 1,500,000 distinct CDR3 sequences, about 30% seen once, with about 8% in the top ten. The material sequenced was blood. The receptors originated from a woman in her twenties or thirties in good health. The CDR3 runs from the conserved cysteine through the conserved F or W. D genes are given only for firm matches. A clone size is listed for some rows: how often the clone was seen (once, few, many), or a class if it is expanded.

clone_size,v_call,d_call,j_call,cdr3_aa,cdr3_nt
.,TRBV20-1,TRBD2,TRBJ2-7,CSASASGRYEQYF,TGCAGTGCTAGCGCCAGCGGGAGGTACGAGCAGTACTTC
few,TRBV7-2,TRBD2,TRBJ2-3,CASSLGSSGSGGDTQYF,TGTGCCAGCAGCTTAGGGAGTAGCGGGAGTGGAGGGGATACGCAGTATTTT
.,TRBV7-9,.,TRBJ1-2,CASSLGGARDYGYTF,TGTGCCAGCAGCTTAGGAGGGGCGAGGGACTATGGCTACACCTTC
.,TRBV6-1,.,TRBJ2-2,CASSERGGELFF,TGTGCCAGCAGTGAAAGGGGCGGGGAGCTGTTTTTT
.,TRBV12-3/TRBV12-4,.,TRBJ1-2,CASSFEGVHGYTF,TGTGCCAGCAGTTTTGAGGGGGTCCATGGCTACACCTTC
few,TRBV10-3,.,TRBJ1-1,CAISEDTNTEAFF,TGTGCCATCAGTGAGGACACGAACACTGAAGCTTTCTTT
.,TRBV11-2,TRBD1,TRBJ1-5,CASSSSDRRRPQHF,TGTGCCAGCAGCTCCTCGGACAGGAGAAGGCCCCAGCATTTT
.,TRBV12-3/TRBV12-4,TRBD2,TRBJ2-5,CAGSPSGGQETQYF,TGTGCCGGCAGCCCTAGCGGGGGTCAAGAGACCCAGTACTTC
.,TRBV12-3/TRBV12-4,TRBD2,TRBJ2-5,CASDGRASNEQYF,TGTGCCAGCGACGGGAGGGCTAGTAATGAGCAGTACTTC
.,TRBV9,TRBD2,TRBJ2-7,CASSPTGGRYEQYF,TGTGCCAGCAGCCCTACTGGCGGGAGGTACGAGCAGTACTTC
few,TRBV12-3/TRBV12-4,TRBD2,TRBJ2-5,CASKGSGRAETQYF,TGTGCCAGCAAAGGGAGCGGGAGGGCAGAGACCCAGTACTTC
few,TRBV6-5,.,TRBJ2-6,CATARGSGANVLTF,TGTGCCACCGCGAGAGGTTCTGGGGCCAACGTCCTGACTTTC
.,TRBV5-1,.,TRBJ2-1,CASRISAGAGNEQFF,TGCGCCAGTCGGATATCGGCAGGGGCAGGCAATGAGCAGTTCTTC
.,TRBV20-1,.,TRBJ2-7,CSAEVGVAYEQYF,TGCAGTGCCGAGGTAGGAGTAGCCTACGAGCAGTACTTC
.,TRBV4-1,.,TRBJ2-3,CASSQGLKDTQYF,TGCGCCAGCAGCCAAGGCCTTAAGGATACGCAGTATTTT
.,TRBV12-3/TRBV12-4,.,TRBJ2-3,CASSTRARADTQYF,TGTGCCAGCAGTACCAGAGCCAGAGCAGATACGCAGTATTTT
.,TRBV5-1,TRBD1,TRBJ2-7,CASSPGTGRNEQYF,TGCGCCAGCAGTCCCGGGACAGGGCGTAACGAGCAGTACTTC
.,TRBV7-9,.,TRBJ2-1,CASSSNRSLGKGNEQFF,TGTGCCAGCAGCTCGAATCGTTCGCTGGGAAAGGGCAATGAGCAGTTCTTC
.,TRBV5-1,TRBD2,TRBJ2-3,CAGSLGSGGGTDTQYF,TGCGCCGGCAGCTTGGGCTCGGGGGGAGGGACAGATACGCAGTATTTT
.,TRBV18,TRBD1,TRBJ1-1,CASSPLGTGSSEAFF,TGTGCCAGCTCACCACTTGGGACAGGGTCTAGTGAAGCTTTCTTT
.,TRBV27,TRBD2,TRBJ2-2,CATRTSGRAEGTGELFF,TGTGCCACCCGGACTAGCGGGAGGGCCGAGGGCACCGGGGAGCTGTTTTTT
.,TRBV20-1,TRBD2,TRBJ2-5,CSARFGGETQCF,TGCAGTGCTAGATTTGGGGGGGAGACCCAGTGCTTC
.,TRBV5-1,.,TRBJ2-5,CASSLARSREQYF,TGCGCCAGCAGCTTGGCCCGTTCGAGGGAGCAGTACTTC
few,TRBV11-2,.,TRBJ2-2,CASSFGSGPNTGELFF,TGTGCCAGCAGCTTTGGCTCAGGGCCGAACACCGGGGAGCTGTTTTTT
.,TRBV18,.,TRBJ2-1,CASSPTTTVKQAYNEQFF,TGTGCCAGCTCACCCACTACCACGGTAAAACAAGCCTACAATGAGCAGTTCTTC
.,TRBV5-1,.,TRBJ2-1,CASSLEGGRSNEQFF,TGCGCCAGCAGCTTGGAAGGGGGGCGTAGCAATGAGCAGTTCTTC
.,TRBV10-2,.,TRBJ2-7,CASSAPQGGYEQYF,TGCGCCAGCAGTGCCCCCCAGGGGGGCTACGAGCAGTACTTC